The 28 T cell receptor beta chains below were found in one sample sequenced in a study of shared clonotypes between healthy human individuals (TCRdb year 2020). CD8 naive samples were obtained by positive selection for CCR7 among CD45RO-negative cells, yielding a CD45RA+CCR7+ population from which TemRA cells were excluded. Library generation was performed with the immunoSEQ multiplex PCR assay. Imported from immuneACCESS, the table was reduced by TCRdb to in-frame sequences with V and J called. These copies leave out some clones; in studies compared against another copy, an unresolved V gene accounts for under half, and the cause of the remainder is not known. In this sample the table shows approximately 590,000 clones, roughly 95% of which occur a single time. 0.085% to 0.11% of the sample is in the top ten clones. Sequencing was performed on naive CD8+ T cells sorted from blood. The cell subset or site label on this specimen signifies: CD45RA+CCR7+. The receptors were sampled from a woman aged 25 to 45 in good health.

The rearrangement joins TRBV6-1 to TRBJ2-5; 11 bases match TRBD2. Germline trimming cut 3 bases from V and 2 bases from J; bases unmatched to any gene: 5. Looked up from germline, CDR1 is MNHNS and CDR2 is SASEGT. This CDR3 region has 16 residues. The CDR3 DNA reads TGTGCCAGCAGTGACCGCGGGACTAGCGGACAAGAGACCCAGTACTTC. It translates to CASSDRGTSGQETQYF.

This CDR3 reads CASSPNREGRGNQPQHF. In DNA form, the CDR3 reads TGTGCCAGCAGTCCTAACCGGGAGGGGCGGGGCAATCAGCCCCAGCATTTT. The V gene is TRBV28, the J gene TRBJ1-5; tentatively, D is TRBD1 (5 bases). Germline V CDR1 and CDR2: MDHEN, SYDVKM. Between the trimmed V and J ends, which lost 5 bases and 2 bases, there was a span of 19 bases. The CDR3 consists of 17 residues.

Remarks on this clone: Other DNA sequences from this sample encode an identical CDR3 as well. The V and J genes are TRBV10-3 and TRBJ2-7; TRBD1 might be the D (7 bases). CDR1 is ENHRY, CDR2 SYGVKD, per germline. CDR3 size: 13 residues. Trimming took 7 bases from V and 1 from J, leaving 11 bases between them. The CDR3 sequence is CAITAGGSYEQYF. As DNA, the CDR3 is TGTGCCATCACCGCAGGGGGGTCCTACGAGCAGTACTTC.

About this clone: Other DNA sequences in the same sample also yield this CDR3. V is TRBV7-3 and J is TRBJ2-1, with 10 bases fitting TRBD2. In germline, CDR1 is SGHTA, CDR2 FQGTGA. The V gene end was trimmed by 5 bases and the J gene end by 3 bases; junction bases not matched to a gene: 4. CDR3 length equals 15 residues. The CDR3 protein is CASSPTSGFYNEQFF. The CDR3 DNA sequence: TGTGCCAGCAGCCCGACTAGCGGGTTCTACAATGAGCAGTTCTTC.

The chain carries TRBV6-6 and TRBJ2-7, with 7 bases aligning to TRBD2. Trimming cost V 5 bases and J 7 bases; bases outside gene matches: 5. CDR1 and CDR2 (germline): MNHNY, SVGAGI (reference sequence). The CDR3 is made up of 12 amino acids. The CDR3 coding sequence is TGTGCCAGCAGTGGGGGAGGGAGGGAGCAGTACTTC. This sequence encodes CASSGGGREQYF.

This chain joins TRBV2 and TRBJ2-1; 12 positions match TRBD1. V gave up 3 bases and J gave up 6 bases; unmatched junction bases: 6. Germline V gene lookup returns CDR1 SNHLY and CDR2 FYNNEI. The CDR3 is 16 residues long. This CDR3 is CASSDPGQGAPNEQFF. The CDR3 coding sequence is TGTGCCAGCAGTGATCCGGGACAGGGGGCCCCCAATGAGCAGTTCTTC. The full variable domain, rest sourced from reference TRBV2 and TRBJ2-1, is EPEVTQTPSHQVTQMGQEVILRCVPISNHLYFYWYRQILGQKVEFLVSFYNNEISEKSEIFDDQFSVERPDGSNFTLKIRSTKLEDSAMYFCASSDPGQGAPNEQFFGPGTRLTVL.

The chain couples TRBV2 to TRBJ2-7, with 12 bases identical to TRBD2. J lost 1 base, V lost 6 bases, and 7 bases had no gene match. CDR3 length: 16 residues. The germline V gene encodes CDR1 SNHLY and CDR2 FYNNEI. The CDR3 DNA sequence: TGTGCCAGCAGGTTTGGGACTAGCGGGCCGTCCTACGAGCAGTACTTC. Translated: CASRFGTSGPSYEQYF. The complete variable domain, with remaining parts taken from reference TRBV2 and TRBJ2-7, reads EPEVTQTPSHQVTQMGQEVILRCVPISNHLYFYWYRQILGQKVEFLVSFYNNEISEKSEIFDDQFSVERPDGSNFTLKIRSTKLEDSAMYFCASRFGTSGPSYEQYFGPGTRLTVT.

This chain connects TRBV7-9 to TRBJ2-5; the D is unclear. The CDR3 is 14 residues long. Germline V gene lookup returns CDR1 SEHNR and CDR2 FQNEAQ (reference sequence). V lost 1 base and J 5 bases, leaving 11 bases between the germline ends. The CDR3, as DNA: TGTGCCAGCAGCTTAGGCTCCCTAGGGGAGACCCAGTACTTC. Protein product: CASSLGSLGETQYF.

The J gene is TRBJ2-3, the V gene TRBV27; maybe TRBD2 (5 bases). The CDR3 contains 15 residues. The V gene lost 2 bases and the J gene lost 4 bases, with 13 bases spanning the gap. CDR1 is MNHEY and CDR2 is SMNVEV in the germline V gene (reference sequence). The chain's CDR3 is CASSLAVRAADTQYF. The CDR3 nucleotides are TGTGCCAGCAGTTTAGCCGTGAGGGCGGCAGATACGCAGTATTTT.

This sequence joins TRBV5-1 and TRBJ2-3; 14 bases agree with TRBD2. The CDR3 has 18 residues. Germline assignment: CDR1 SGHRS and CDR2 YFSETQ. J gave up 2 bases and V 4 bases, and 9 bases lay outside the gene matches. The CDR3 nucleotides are TGCGCCAGCAGCCTAACTACGGGACTAGCGGGGGTCACAGATACGCAGTATTTT. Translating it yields CASSLTTGLAGVTDTQYF. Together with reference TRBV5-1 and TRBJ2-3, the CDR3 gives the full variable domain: KAGVTQTPRYLIKTRGQQVTLSCSPISGHRSVSWYQQTPGQGLQFLFEYFSETQRNKGNFPGRFSGRQFSNSRSEMNVSTLELGDSALYLCASSLTTGLAGVTDTQYFGPGTRLTVL.

In DNA, the CDR3 is TGTGCCAGCAGCCCAAGGGAACTCTCCTACGAGCAGTACTTC. This encodes CASSPRELSYEQYF. V is TRBV9 and J is TRBJ2-7; no definite D call. This CDR3 has 14 amino acids. Germline V gene data show CDR1 as SGDLS and CDR2 as YYNGEE. V was shortened by 4 bases and J by 0 bases, with 11 bases between the two germline ends. The entire variable domain, with the rest obtained from reference TRBV9 and TRBJ2-7, is as follows: DSGVTQTPKHLITATGQRVTLRCSPRSGDLSVYWYQQSLDQGLQFLIQYYNGEERAKGNILERFSAQQFPDLHSELNLSSLELGDSALYFCASSPRELSYEQYFGPGTRLTVT.

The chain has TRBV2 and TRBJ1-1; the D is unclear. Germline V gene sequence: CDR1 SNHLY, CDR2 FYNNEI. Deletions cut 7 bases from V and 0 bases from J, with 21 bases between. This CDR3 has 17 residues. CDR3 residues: CASIGISGEGLNTEAFF. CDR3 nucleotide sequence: TGTGCCAGCATTGGTATCTCCGGGGAAGGGTTGAACACTGAAGCTTTCTTT.

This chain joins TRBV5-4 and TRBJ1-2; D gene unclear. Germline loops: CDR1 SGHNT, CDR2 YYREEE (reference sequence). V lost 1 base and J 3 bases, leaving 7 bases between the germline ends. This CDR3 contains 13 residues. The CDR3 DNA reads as TGTGCCAGCAGCTTGTCCAGAGACTATGGCTACACCTTC. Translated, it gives CASSLSRDYGYTF.

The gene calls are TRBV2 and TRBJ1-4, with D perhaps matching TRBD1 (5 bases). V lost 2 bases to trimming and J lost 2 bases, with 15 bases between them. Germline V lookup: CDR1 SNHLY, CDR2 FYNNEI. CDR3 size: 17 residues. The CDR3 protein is CASSETLLGTTNEKLFF. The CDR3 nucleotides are TGTGCCAGCAGTGAAACCCTACTAGGGACGACTAATGAAAAACTGTTTTTT. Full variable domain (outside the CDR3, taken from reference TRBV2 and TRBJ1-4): EPEVTQTPSHQVTQMGQEVILRCVPISNHLYFYWYRQILGQKVEFLVSFYNNEISEKSEIFDDQFSVERPDGSNFTLKIRSTKLEDSAMYFCASSETLLGTTNEKLFFGSGTQLSVL.

The CDR3 bases are TGTGCCAGCAGTGAAGGAGGTCAGCACGAGCAGTACTTC. Protein: CASSEGGQHEQYF. The V call is TRBV2, the J call TRBJ2-7; D call uncertain. CDR1 SNHLY and CDR2 FYNNEI come from the germline V gene. Trimming pared 1 base from V and 5 bases from J, leaving 9 bases between. The CDR3 runs 13 residues.

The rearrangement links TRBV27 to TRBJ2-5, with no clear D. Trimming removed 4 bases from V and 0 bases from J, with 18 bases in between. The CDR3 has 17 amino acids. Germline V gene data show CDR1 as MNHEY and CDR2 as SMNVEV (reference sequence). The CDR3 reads CASSSIPIFEYQETQYF. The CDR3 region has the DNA TGTGCCAGCAGTTCTATCCCGATTTTTGAGTACCAAGAGACCCAGTACTTC.

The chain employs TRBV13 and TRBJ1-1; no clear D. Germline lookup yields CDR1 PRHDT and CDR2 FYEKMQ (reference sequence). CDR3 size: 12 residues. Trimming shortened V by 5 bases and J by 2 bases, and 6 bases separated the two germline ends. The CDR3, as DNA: TGTGCCAGCAGCCCGCGAAACACTGAAGCTTTCTTT. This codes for CASSPRNTEAFF.

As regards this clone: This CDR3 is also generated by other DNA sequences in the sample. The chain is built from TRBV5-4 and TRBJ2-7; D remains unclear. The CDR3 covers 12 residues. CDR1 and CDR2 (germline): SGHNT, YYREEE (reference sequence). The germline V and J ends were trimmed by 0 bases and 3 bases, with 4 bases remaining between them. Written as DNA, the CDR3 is TGTGCCAGCAGCTTGGGAGGCTACGAGCAGTACTTC. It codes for CASSLGGYEQYF.

The CDR3 loop reads CASSQDPYYTQYF. CDR3 in DNA: TGCGCCAGCAGCCAAGATCCTTACTATACGCAGTATTTT. The V and J genes are TRBV4-1 and TRBJ2-3; no definite D call. Germline lookup yields CDR1 MGHRA and CDR2 YSYEKL. CDR3 length equals 13 residues. The V and J ends lost 0 bases and 7 bases respectively, with 8 bases between them.

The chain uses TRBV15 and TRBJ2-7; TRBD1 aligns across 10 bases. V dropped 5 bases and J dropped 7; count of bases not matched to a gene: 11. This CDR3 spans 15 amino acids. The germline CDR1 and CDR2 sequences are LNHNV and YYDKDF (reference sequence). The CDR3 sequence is CATSEDRGRLLEQYF. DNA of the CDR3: TGTGCCACCAGCGAAGACAGGGGGCGCTTGCTAGAGCAGTACTTC.

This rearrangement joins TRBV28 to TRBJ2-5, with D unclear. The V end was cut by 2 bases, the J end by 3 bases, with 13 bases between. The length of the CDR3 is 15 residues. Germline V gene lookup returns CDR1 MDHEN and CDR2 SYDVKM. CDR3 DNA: TGTGCCAGCAGTTTAGGGGTGACGGAGAAAGAGACCCAGTACTTC. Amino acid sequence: CASSLGVTEKETQYF.

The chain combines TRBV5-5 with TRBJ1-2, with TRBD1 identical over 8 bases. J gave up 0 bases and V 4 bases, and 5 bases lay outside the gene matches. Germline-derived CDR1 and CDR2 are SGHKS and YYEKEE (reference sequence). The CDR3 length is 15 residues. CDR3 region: CASSPDRGPNYGYTF. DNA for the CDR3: TGTGCCAGCAGCCCCGACAGGGGACCTAACTATGGCTACACCTTC.

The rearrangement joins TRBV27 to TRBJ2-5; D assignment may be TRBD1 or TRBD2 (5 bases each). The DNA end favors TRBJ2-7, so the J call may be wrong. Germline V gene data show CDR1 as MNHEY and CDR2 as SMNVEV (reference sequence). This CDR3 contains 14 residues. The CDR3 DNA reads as TGTGCCAGCAGGCCGGGACGGTACTCCTACGAGCAGTACTTC. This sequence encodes CASRPGRYSYEQYF.

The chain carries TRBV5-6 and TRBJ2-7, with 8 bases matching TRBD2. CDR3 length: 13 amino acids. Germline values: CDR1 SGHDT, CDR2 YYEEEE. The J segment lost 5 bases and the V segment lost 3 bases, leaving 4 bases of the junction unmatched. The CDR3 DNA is TGTGCCAGCAGCTCGGGGGGGAGTAACGAGCAGTACTTC. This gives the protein CASSSGGSNEQYF.

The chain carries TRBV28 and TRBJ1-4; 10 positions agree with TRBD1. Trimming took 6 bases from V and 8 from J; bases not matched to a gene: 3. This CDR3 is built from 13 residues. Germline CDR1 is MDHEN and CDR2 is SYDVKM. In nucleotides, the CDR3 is TGTGCCAGCAGGGGGACAGGGGTGGAAAAACTGTTTTTT. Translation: CASRGTGVEKLFF.

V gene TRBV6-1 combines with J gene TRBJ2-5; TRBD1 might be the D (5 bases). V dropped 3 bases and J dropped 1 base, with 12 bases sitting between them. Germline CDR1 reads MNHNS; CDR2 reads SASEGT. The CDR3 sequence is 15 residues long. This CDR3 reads CASSESPTAQETQYF. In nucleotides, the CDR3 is TGTGCCAGCAGTGAGAGCCCGACAGCCCAAGAGACCCAGTACTTC.

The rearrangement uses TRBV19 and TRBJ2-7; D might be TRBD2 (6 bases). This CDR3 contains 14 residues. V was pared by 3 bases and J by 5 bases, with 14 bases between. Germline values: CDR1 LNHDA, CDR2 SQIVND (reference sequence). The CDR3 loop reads CASSIGGSGDEQYF. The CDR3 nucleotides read TGTGCCAGTAGTATTGGTGGATCGGGAGACGAGCAGTACTTC.

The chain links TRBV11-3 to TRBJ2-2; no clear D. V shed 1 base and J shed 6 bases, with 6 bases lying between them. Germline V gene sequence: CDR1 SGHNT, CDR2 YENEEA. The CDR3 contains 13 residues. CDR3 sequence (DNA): TGTGCCAGCAGCTTAGGAGAACCCGGGGAGCTGTTTTTT. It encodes CASSLGEPGELFF.